These T cell receptor beta chains were read from a single sample in a study of T-cell memory formation after mild COVID-19. In TCRdb, the 5' RACE reads were re-called with MiXCR into one record per CDR3 protein. The sample includes more than 300,000 distinct CDR3 sequences, 14% of them seen just once. The sample consisted of PBMCs or a T cell subset sorted from them (not recorded which). The source of these receptors is a man between 18 and 35 years old who had mild COVID-19 (a few samples of this study predate the infection). Cell type and time point are not known. CDR3s include the opening cysteine and the closing phenylalanine or tryptophan. The D gene is left open where the match is weak.

v_call	d_call	cdr3_length	cdr3_aa
TRBV6-2/TRBV6-3	TRBD1	16	CASSSADRGAYNEQFF
TRBV5-1	TRBD2	15	CASSLLAGDSETQYF
TRBV4-1	NA	15	CASSRRGASNTEAFF
TRBV7-2	NA	14	CASSGRDRRNEQYF
TRBV7-9	TRBD1	14	CASSLDRVITEAFF
TRBV4-2	NA	17	CASSRPLQGGNVGELFF
TRBV20-1	TRBD2	12	CSALGLGNEQFF
TRBV12-3/TRBV12-4	TRBD1	16	CASSSPGTGVRETQYF
TRBV6-1	NA	14	CASSEAGGPYEQYF
TRBV7-9	NA	13	CASSTTSTDTQYF
TRBV20-1	NA	14	CSAISAGNTGELFF
TRBV24-1	NA	12	CATSGGYNEQFF
TRBV6-5	TRBD1	16	CASRPAGQGPGNIQYF
TRBV5-1	NA	14	CASSFDGFNEKLFF
TRBV4-1	NA	15	CASSPQDMNGGELFF
TRBV2	NA	15	CASSEGPEQNTEAFF
TRBV3-1	NA	12	CASSQIMDGYFF
TRBV7-2	TRBD1	14	CASSHRDRVDGYTF
TRBV24-1	NA	16	CATSDPARPGLGEQFF
TRBV24-1	TRBD2	17	CATSDFTWRGGTNTQYF
TRBV20-1	NA	12	CSAEAGKYGYTF
TRBV11-2	NA	15	CASSPGNGEQETQYF
TRBV7-9	TRBD2	15	CASSRTSGSGETQYF
TRBV7-2	TRBD1	15	CASSLDRGRNEKLFF
TRBV5-1	NA	16	CASSLALGGGTDTQYF
TRBV3-1	NA	13	CASSPLSGNEQYF
TRBV6-1	NA	14	CASSEDRDNSPLHF
TRBV25-1	NA	15	CASSEYMATGGEQFF
TRBV5-1	NA	16	CASSGRGSIAGDTQYF
TRBV5-1	NA	13	CASSLGPAGRWYF
TRBV7-8	NA	12	CASSSPGTSKYF
TRBV20-1	NA	13	CSARVGGRNEQFF
TRBV21-1	NA	14	CASTEDRPEETQYF
TRBV12-3/TRBV12-4	NA	12	CASRGLNYGYTF
TRBV7-8	NA	12	CASSLDPTELFF